These 23 T cell receptor beta chains came from one sample sequenced in a study of blood T cell repertoires in COVID-19. Measured with immunoSEQ multiplex PCR; TCRdb has only the in-frame clones, and not every one. The sample lists 130,000 to 150,000 clones; approximately 80% were seen once. The sequenced sample was peripheral blood. These receptors came from a human donor in a cohort sampled during active COVID-19.

The chain combines TRBV30 with TRBJ1-6, with D tentatively TRBD1 (5 bases). The CDR3 totals 15 residues. CDR1 and CDR2 from the germline V gene are GTSNPN and SVGIG (reference sequence). V was cut by 0 bases and J by 10 bases, with 16 bases left in between. For the CDR3, the DNA is TGTGCCTGGAGTGTGTGGGGGGGTGGGGAATCACCCCTCCACTTT. This gives the protein CAWSVWGGGESPLHF.

The chain joins TRBV4-3 to TRBJ1-1; 9 bases are a match to TRBD1. Trimming cost V 4 bases and J 1 base; bases outside gene matches: 10. CDR1 LGHNA and CDR2 YSLEER come from the germline V gene. This CDR3 comprises 17 residues. The CDR3 loop reads CASSPNLPGQGNTEAFF. The DNA of the CDR3 is TGCGCCAGCAGCCCCAACCTCCCGGGACAGGGGAACACTGAAGCTTTCTTT.

V gene TRBV6-5 combines with J gene TRBJ1-5, with D unresolved. Looked up from germline, CDR1 is MNHEY and CDR2 is SVGAGI. There are 14 residues in the CDR3. The V gene lost 5 bases and the J gene lost 4 bases, with 12 bases spanning the gap. CDR3 nucleotide sequence: TGTGCCAGCAGTCTATCCTCGGGGAATCAGCCCCAGCATTTT. Protein sequence: CASSLSSGNQPQHF.

This clone was detected only once. This rearrangement joins TRBV9 to TRBJ1-3; 9 bases align to TRBD1. This CDR3 has 17 residues. Trimming cost V 3 bases and J 4 bases; bases outside gene matches: 11. CDR1 and CDR2 from the germline V gene are SGDLS and YYNGEE. CDR3 in amino acids: CASSANPGQGDGNTIYF. Here the CDR3 DNA reads TGTGCCAGCAGCGCCAACCCGGGACAGGGTGACGGAAACACCATATATTTT.

The chain has TRBV19 and TRBJ1-3, with TRBD1 as a possible D gene (5 bases). V lost 0 bases and J 3 bases, leaving 9 bases between the germline ends. This CDR3 spans 15 amino acids. Germline CDR1 reads LNHDA; CDR2 reads SQIVND (reference sequence). The CDR3 DNA follows: TGTGCCAGTAGTATAGATCGGGGGGGTGGAAACACCATATATTTT. Protein product: CASSIDRGGGNTIYF. The full variable domain, rest sourced from reference TRBV19 and TRBJ1-3, is DGGITQSPKYLFRKEGQNVTLSCEQNLNHDAMYWYRQDPGQGLRLIYYSQIVNDFQKGDIAEGYSVSREKKESFPLTVTSAQKNPTAFYLCASSIDRGGGNTIYFGEGSWLTVV.

This clone turned up a few times. V and J are TRBV7-9 and TRBJ1-4; no reliable D call. Between the trimmed V and J ends, which lost 5 bases and 0 bases, there was a span of 10 bases. The CDR3 covers 15 residues. Germline CDR1 reads SEHNR; CDR2 reads FQNEAQ (reference sequence). This CDR3 is CASSPEAATNEKLFF. The CDR3 DNA reads as TGTGCCAGCAGCCCGGAGGCGGCAACTAATGAAAAACTGTTTTTT.

This chain links TRBV2 with TRBJ1-2; TRBD1 matches at 9 bases. Germline CDR1 is SNHLY and CDR2 is FYNNEI. The ends lost 7 bases at V and 8 bases at J; junction bases unmatched: 8. The CDR3 has 13 amino acids. This chain's CDR3 is CASTTDRGKGYTF. CDR3 coding DNA: TGTGCCAGCACCACGGACAGGGGTAAGGGCTACACCTTC.

The gene calls are TRBV29-1 and TRBJ1-2; 7 nucleotides agree with TRBD1. Germline V gene lookup returns CDR1 SQVTM and CDR2 ANQGSEA. V lost 6 bases and J lost 3; bases outside the gene matches: 7. The CDR3 covers 13 residues. CDR3 in amino acids: CSVPSGTDYGYTF. In DNA, the CDR3 is TGCAGCGTCCCCTCTGGGACAGACTATGGCTACACCTTC.

This sequence joins TRBV11-2 and TRBJ1-5; D may be TRBD1 (6 bases). The CDR3 consists of 15 residues. Germline V gene lookup returns CDR1 SGHAT and CDR2 FQNNGV. V lost 0 bases to trimming and J lost 6 bases, with 12 bases between them. Here the CDR3 reads CASSLDPGVGQPQHF. CDR3 coding DNA: TGTGCCAGCAGCTTAGACCCAGGGGTTGGTCAGCCCCAGCATTTT.

The J gene is TRBJ2-2, the V gene TRBV7-9; D gene ambiguous. Germline CDR1 and CDR2: SEHNR and FQNEAQ (reference sequence). The V gene lost 2 bases and the J gene lost 5 bases, with 9 bases spanning the gap. The CDR3 covers 14 residues. This chain's CDR3 is CASSLSGGTGELFF. For the CDR3, the DNA is TGTGCCAGCAGCTTATCAGGTGGAACCGGGGAGCTGTTTTTT.

This chain joins TRBV5-6 and TRBJ1-2; possibly TRBD1 for D (5 bases). The CDR3 covers 12 residues. Deletions cut 5 bases from V and 3 bases from J, with 8 bases between. CDR1 is SGHDT, CDR2 YYEEEE, per germline. CDR3 amino acids: CASRVTDYGYTF. The CDR3 DNA reads TGTGCCAGCAGAGTGACAGACTATGGCTACACCTTC.

J is TRBJ1-6 and V is TRBV28; 7 nucleotides line up with TRBD1. CDR1 MDHEN and CDR2 SYDVKM come from the germline V gene. The CDR3 has 16 residues. The J segment lost 6 bases and the V segment lost 1 base, leaving 6 bases of the junction unmatched. The CDR3 bases are TGTGCCAGCAGTTTATACACAGGGGCTAGTAATTCACCCCTCCACTTT. Encoded protein: CASSLYTGASNSPLHF.

This chain links TRBV30 with TRBJ1-1; D perhaps matches TRBD1 (6 bases). The germline V gene encodes CDR1 GTSNPN and CDR2 SVGIG (reference sequence). The CDR3 is 13 residues long. Trimming pared 2 bases from V and 11 bases from J, leaving 18 bases between. The CDR3 loop is CAWSPGPQGSAFF. Written as DNA, the CDR3 is TGTGCCTGGAGTCCGGGGCCACAGGGATCGGCTTTCTTT.

The chain couples TRBV5-4 to TRBJ1-1, with TRBD1 matching over 7 bases. This CDR3 spans 15 amino acids. Per the germline V gene, CDR1 is SGHNT and CDR2 is YYREEE (reference sequence). V shed 6 bases, J shed 3 bases, and the junction held 11 bases outside the gene matches. The CDR3 here is CASIQRQGLDTEAFF. The CDR3 DNA follows: TGTGCCAGCATTCAACGACAGGGTTTAGACACTGAAGCTTTCTTT.

The chain recombines TRBV6-5 with TRBJ2-7, with a possible D match to TRBD1 (5 bases). The length of the CDR3 is 14 residues. CDR1 is MNHEY, CDR2 SVGAGI, per germline. Trimming left V 6 bases short and J 1 base short, with 13 bases between. CDR3 nucleotides: TGTGCCAGCAGCGGACACCACTTGTCCTACGAGCAGTACTTC. Translating gives CASSGHHLSYEQYF.

This clone was observed once. The chain uses TRBV18 and TRBJ2-7; TRBD1 aligns across 11 bases. V was pared by 1 base and J by 2 bases, with 4 bases of the junction left unmatched. This CDR3 region has 16 residues. Germline CDR1 is KGHSH and CDR2 is LQKENI. The CDR3: CASSPLRDRGTYEQYF. The CDR3 DNA sequence: TGTGCCAGCTCACCACTGCGGGACAGGGGGACCTACGAGCAGTACTTC.

CDR3 in DNA: TGTGCCAGCAGTTTTGCGGGGGGGCGTACCGGGGAGCTGTTTTTT. Protein: CASSFAGGRTGELFF. The chain recombines TRBV6-5 with TRBJ2-2; 9 bases are shared with TRBD2. V gave up 4 bases and J gave up 5 bases; unmatched junction bases: 5. Germline V CDR1 and CDR2: MNHEY, SVGAGI. CDR3 size: 15 residues.

This clone was counted a few times. The V and J genes are TRBV24-1 and TRBJ2-3; 12 bases fit TRBD2. Trimming removed 2 bases from V and 9 bases from J; junction bases left unmatched: 5. CDR1 is KGHDR and CDR2 is SFDVKD in the germline V gene. The CDR3 contains 15 residues. The CDR3 sequence: CATSDSSGGVYTQYF. The CDR3 DNA reads TGTGCCACCAGTGATTCTAGCGGGGGGGTTTACACGCAGTATTTT.

This chain joins TRBV18 and TRBJ2-5; D is ambiguous. V dropped 2 bases and J dropped 1 base, with 5 bases sitting between them. This CDR3 is 13 amino acids long. Germline lookup yields CDR1 KGHSH and CDR2 LQKENI. CDR3 sequence: CASSPNSQETQYF. CDR3 sequence (DNA): TGTGCCAGCTCACCAAACTCCCAAGAGACCCAGTACTTC.

This clone was detected only once. The rearrangement links TRBV3-1 (or the pseudogene TRBV3-2) to TRBJ1-5, with 10 bases fitting TRBD1. With 0 bases clipped from V and 3 bases from J, the junction kept 8 bases outside the gene matches. The CDR3 loop spans 18 amino acids. Germline V gives CDR1 LGHDT, CDR2 YNNKEL (reference sequence). This chain's CDR3 is CASSQDRRDRGTNQPQHF. The CDR3 DNA reads TGTGCCAGCAGCCAAGATCGAAGGGACAGGGGAACCAATCAGCCCCAGCATTTT.

The chain recombines TRBV10-3 with TRBJ1-2, with no clear D. Trimming removed 4 bases from V and 7 bases from J, with 7 bases in between. CDR3 length: 11 amino acids. The germline gives CDR1 ENHRY, CDR2 SYGVKD. The CDR3 region is CAISVLGGYTF. As DNA, the CDR3 is TGTGCCATCAGTGTGCTCGGTGGCTACACCTTC.

The V and J genes are TRBV6-5 and TRBJ1-6; D is unresolved. V was clipped by 7 bases and J by 9 bases, with 19 bases between them. The CDR3 spans 15 residues. The germline gives CDR1 MNHEY, CDR2 SVGAGI. CDR3 protein: CASTRIERPFSPLHF. The DNA for the CDR3 is TGTGCCAGCACCCGAATCGAGCGGCCCTTTTCACCCCTCCACTTT.

The chain employs TRBV29-1 and TRBJ2-3; 9 positions match TRBD2. Germline V gene data show CDR1 as SQVTM and CDR2 as ANQGSEA. The V and J ends lost 2 bases and 6 bases, in that order; junction bases with no gene match: 6. The CDR3 consists of 14 residues. CDR3 in DNA: TGCAGCGTTGAAAAGGCGGGGGGGACGGATACGCAGTATTTT. Translation gives CSVEKAGGTDTQYF.